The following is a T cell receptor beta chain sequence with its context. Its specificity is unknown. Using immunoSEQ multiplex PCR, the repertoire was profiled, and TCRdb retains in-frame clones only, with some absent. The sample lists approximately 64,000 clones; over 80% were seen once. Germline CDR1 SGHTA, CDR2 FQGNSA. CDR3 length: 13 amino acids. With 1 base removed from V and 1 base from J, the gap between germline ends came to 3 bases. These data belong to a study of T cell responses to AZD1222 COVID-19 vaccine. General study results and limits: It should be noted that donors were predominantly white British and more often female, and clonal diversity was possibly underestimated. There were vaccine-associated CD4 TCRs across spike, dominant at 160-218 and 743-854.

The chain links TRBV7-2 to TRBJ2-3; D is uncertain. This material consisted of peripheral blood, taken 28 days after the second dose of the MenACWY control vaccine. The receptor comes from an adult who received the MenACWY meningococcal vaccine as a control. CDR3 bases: TGTGCCAGCAGCTTAGGGGGCACAGATACGCAGTATTTT. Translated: CASSLGGTDTQYF.